This T cell receptor beta chain is drawn from a study of T cell changes during pregnancy in multiple sclerosis. This CDR3 comprises 17 residues. Germline CDR1 and CDR2: SGHAT and FQNNGV. J gave up 2 bases and V 3 bases, and 12 bases lay outside the gene matches. The data were produced by immunoSEQ multiplex PCR, yet TCRdb's version contains in-frame clones alone and is incomplete. The sample contains over 80,000 clones, around 93% of which appear only once. This clonotype was sampled from a female donor in good health, enrolled as a control in a pregnancy study. The starting material was peripheral blood, obtained in the third trimester of pregnancy. The chain couples TRBV11-2 to TRBJ2-7, with 8 bases lining up with TRBD1. CDR3 amino acids: CASSLRWTGNPTYEQYF. DNA for the CDR3: TGTGCCAGCAGCTTGAGATGGACAGGGAACCCTACCTACGAGCAGTACTTC.